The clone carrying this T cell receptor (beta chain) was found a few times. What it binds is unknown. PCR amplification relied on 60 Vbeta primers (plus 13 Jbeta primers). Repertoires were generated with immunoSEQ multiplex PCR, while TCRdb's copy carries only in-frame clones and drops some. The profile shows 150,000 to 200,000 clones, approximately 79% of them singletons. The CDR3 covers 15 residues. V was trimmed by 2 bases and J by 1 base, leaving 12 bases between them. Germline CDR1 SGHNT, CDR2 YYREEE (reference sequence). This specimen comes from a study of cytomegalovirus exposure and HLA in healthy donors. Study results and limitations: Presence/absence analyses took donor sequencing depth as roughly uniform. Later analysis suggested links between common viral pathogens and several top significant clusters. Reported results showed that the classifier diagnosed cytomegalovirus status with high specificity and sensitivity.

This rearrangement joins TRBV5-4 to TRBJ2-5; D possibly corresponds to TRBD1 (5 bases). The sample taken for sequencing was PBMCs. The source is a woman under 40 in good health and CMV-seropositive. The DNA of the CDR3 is TGTGCCAGCAGCTTTGGGGCAACCGGCCAAGAGACCCAGTACTTC. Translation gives CASSFGATGQETQYF.